The next 14 T cell receptor beta chains were all read from a single sample in a study of shared clonotypes between healthy human individuals. The repertoire was sequenced with immunoSEQ multiplex PCR; TCRdb's copy has only in-frame clones and lacks some. Here the sample spans roughly 490,000 clones, 70% to 80% being singletons. Sequencing used PBMCs. These receptor sequences come from a woman aged 40 to 50 in good health. Some clones in this sample may be carry-over from other donors' samples.

The CDR3 sequence is CASCPTMDFTYEQYF. DNA of the CDR3: TGCGCCAGCTGCCCCACCATGGATTTCACGTACGAGCAGTACTTC. The chain combines TRBV5-1 with TRBJ2-7; no reliable D call. CDR3 length: 15 amino acids. Germline assignment: CDR1 SGHRS and CDR2 YFSETQ. Trimming took off 7 bases at V and 4 bases at J, with 21 bases between the two ends.

The genes are TRBV18 and TRBJ2-7; D is unresolved. The germline V and J ends were trimmed by 3 bases and 4 bases, with 19 bases remaining between them. Per the germline V gene, CDR1 is KGHSH and CDR2 is LQKENI. The CDR3 is 16 residues long. CDR3 sequence (DNA): TGTGCCAGCTCACCCCTCTTCGGTCCTCAGACTTACGAGCAGTACTTC. It specifies CASSPLFGPQTYEQYF.

This chain links TRBV15 with TRBJ2-7; 9 bases are shared with TRBD1. This CDR3 has 15 amino acids. V lost 4 bases, J lost 3 bases, and 7 bases stayed unmatched. Germline V gene data show CDR1 as LNHNV and CDR2 as YYDKDF (reference sequence). CDR3 sequence (DNA): TGTGCCACCAGCACGAGACAGGGGGGATTCTACGAGCAGTACTTC. Residues: CATSTRQGGFYEQYF.

This sequence joins TRBV5-6 and TRBJ1-2; D is perhaps TRBD1 (5 bases). Looked up from germline, CDR1 is SGHDT and CDR2 is YYEEEE. V was pared by 4 bases and J by 3 bases, with 13 bases between. The CDR3 contains 14 residues. The CDR3 region is CASSPGRRDYGYTF. CDR3 nucleotides: TGTGCCAGCAGCCCGGGACGACGGGACTATGGCTACACCTTC.

The chain uses TRBV7-2 and TRBJ2-3; 8 nucleotides match TRBD1. This CDR3 comprises 16 residues. V gave up 2 bases and J gave up 4 bases; unmatched junction bases: 8. Per the germline V gene, CDR1 is SGHTA and CDR2 is FQGNSA. The CDR3 nucleotides read TGTGCCAGCAGCTTAAGTGGCAGGGGGCCGGCAGATACGCAGTATTTT. Protein sequence: CASSLSGRGPADTQYF.

This clone was seen once. This sequence joins TRBV5-6 and TRBJ2-7; D ambiguous. This CDR3 has 13 amino acids. Germline V gives CDR1 SGHDT, CDR2 YYEEEE. V lost 3 bases and J lost 2, with 9 bases in between. This chain's CDR3 is CASSSTIAYEQYF. Here the CDR3 DNA reads TGTGCCAGCAGCTCCACCATTGCCTACGAGCAGTACTTC.

As for this clone: Given a much more abundant clone one base away, this may be a read error. Other nucleotide sequences from this sample produce the same CDR3. The rearrangement joins TRBV28 to TRBJ1-4; D not resolved. Trimming took 7 bases from V and 0 from J, leaving 6 bases between them. Per germline, CDR1 MDHEN and CDR2 SYDVKM. The CDR3 has 13 amino acids. The CDR3 region has the DNA TGTGCCAGCAAAAATGCAACTAATGAAAAACTGTTTTTT. The encoded protein is CASKNATNEKLFF.

V gene TRBV5-1 combines with J gene TRBJ2-7; D may be TRBD2 (6 bases). V lost 2 bases, J lost 6 bases, and 15 bases lay in between. Germline CDR1 SGHRS, CDR2 YFSETQ. The CDR3 totals 14 residues. The DNA of the CDR3 is TGCGCCAGCAGCTTCGCTAGCGCCAAAAGCGAGCAGTACTTC. Amino acid sequence: CASSFASAKSEQYF.

The chain links TRBV14 to TRBJ1-1; D is ambiguous. V gave up 1 base and J gave up 9 bases, with 6 bases separating them. CDR3 length equals 11 residues. Per germline, CDR1 SGHDN and CDR2 FVKESK. CDR3 DNA: TGTGCCAGCAGCCAAGGCCCCAAAGCTTTCTTT. This sequence encodes CASSQGPKAFF. The whole variable domain, filled in from reference TRBV14 and TRBJ1-1, reads EAGVTQFPSHSVIEKGQTVTLRCDPISGHDNLYWYRRVMGKEIKFLLHFVKESKQDESGMPNNRFLAERTGGTYSTLKVQPAELEDSGVYFCASSQGPKAFFGQGTRLTVV.

This CDR3 is CASSSDTGNGYTF. As DNA, the CDR3 is TGTGCCAGCAGCTCGGACACGGGAAATGGCTACACCTTC. The J gene is TRBJ1-2, the V gene TRBV7-2; a weak D match, TRBD1 (5 bases). V was trimmed by 4 bases and J by 6 bases, leaving 12 bases between them. This CDR3 has 13 residues. CDR1 SGHTA and CDR2 FQGNSA come from the germline V gene.

In regard to this clone: Compared with germline, one end of the junction differs, possibly owing to a read error. The chain is built from TRBV5-1 and TRBJ2-7; no clear D. Germline loops: CDR1 SGHRS, CDR2 YFSETQ. The length of the CDR3 is 14 residues. CDR3 in DNA: TGCACCAGCAGCCCAGACACGGACTCCTACGAGCAGTACTTC. Protein product: CTSSPDTDSYEQYF.

This rearrangement joins TRBV7-9 to TRBJ2-3, with D maybe TRBD1 (5 bases). CDR3 size: 14 residues. Germline-derived CDR1 and CDR2 are SEHNR and FQNEAQ (reference sequence). V was clipped by 1 base and J by 3 bases, with 8 bases between them. The CDR3 sequence: CASSLVRGTDTQYF. The CDR3 DNA sequence: TGTGCCAGCAGCTTAGTTAGGGGAACAGATACGCAGTATTTT.

The chain has TRBV7-2 and TRBJ2-3; tentatively, D is TRBD2 (6 bases). Germline V gene sequence: CDR1 SGHTA, CDR2 FQGNSA. The CDR3 contains 15 residues. Trimming shortened V by 4 bases and J by 4 bases, and 15 bases separated the two germline ends. The CDR3 region has the DNA TGTGCCAGCAGCTCCGGGGCTAGCGAATCAGATACGCAGTATTTT. Amino acids: CASSSGASESDTQYF.

This chain links TRBV2 with TRBJ1-1; D is undetermined. The CDR3 is 11 amino acids. Deletions cut 8 bases from V and 0 bases from J, with 4 bases between. The V gene's germline CDR1 is SNHLY and CDR2 FYNNEI. CDR3 sequence reads: CASFLNTEAFF. The DNA of the CDR3 is TGTGCCAGCTTTCTGAACACTGAAGCTTTCTTT.